A selection of T cell receptor beta chains follows, all from one sample in a study of blood T cell repertoires in COVID-19. Produced via immunoSEQ multiplex PCR; TCRdb's table is partial and in-frame only. The data contain some 130,000 clones, roughly nine tenths of them singletons. Sequenced sample: peripheral blood. The receptors here all came from a man aged 50-59 years with active COVID-19. Each CDR3 is given without its conserved first and last residue. The D gene is left open where the match is weak.

d_call	v_call	j_call	cdr3_aa
TRBD1	TRBV3-1/TRBV3-2	TRBJ1-4	ASTGVGEKLF
TRBD1	TRBV5-1	TRBJ1-2	ASSRGQGLLYGYT
NA	TRBV7-9	TRBJ2-7	ASSLPRGEQY
NA	TRBV2	TRBJ2-7	ASSRGTARSEQY
TRBD2	TRBV18	TRBJ2-3	ASSPGLAGVSDTQY
TRBD2	TRBV5-4	TRBJ2-1	ASSLGGLAGGLSSYNEQF
TRBD1	TRBV19	TRBJ1-4	ASRDRGDEKLF
NA	TRBV28	TRBJ1-1	ASSPNGGGMTF
NA	TRBV20-1	TRBJ2-7	SASLAYEQY
TRBD1	TRBV19	TRBJ1-1	ASSMGQKEAF
TRBD1	TRBV7-9	TRBJ1-4	ASSPGQVELF
NA	TRBV11-2	TRBJ2-2	ASSLSATGRELF
NA	TRBV10-2	TRBJ1-2	ASSDNRENYGYT
NA	TRBV3-1/TRBV3-2	TRBJ1-2	ASSQDPGGYT
TRBD2	TRBV7-8	TRBJ2-3	ASSLGRTSGGLDTQY
TRBD2	TRBV11-2	TRBJ2-5	ASRRLAGQETQY
NA	TRBV3-1/TRBV3-2	TRBJ2-1	ASTRGSRSYNEQF
TRBD2	TRBV18	TRBJ2-1	ASSQGLAGGGEQF
TRBD1	TRBV6-4	TRBJ1-6	ASNINRGKKSPLH
TRBD1	TRBV5-8	TRBJ2-6	ASSWAGTGVFGGANVLT
NA	TRBV7-9	TRBJ2-3	ASSFVDTQY
TRBD1	TRBV11-3	TRBJ2-1	ASSRSWTGDHNEQF
NA	TRBV15	TRBJ2-1	ATSREVGGLRNEQF
NA	TRBV7-2	TRBJ2-7	ASSFGGTYEQY
TRBD1	TRBV6-6	TRBJ2-7	ASSPWTGTREQY
NA	TRBV7-9	TRBJ2-3	ASSFEGGLSDTQY
NA	TRBV30	TRBJ1-5	AWSGDSNQPQH
TRBD1	TRBV19	TRBJ1-5	ASRRQGLTQPQH
TRBD2	TRBV11-2	TRBJ2-1	ASSSLGLANLSYNEQF
TRBD1	TRBV5-1	TRBJ1-1	ASSPRTGDTEAF
NA	TRBV28	TRBJ2-2	ASSLGQGQLF
NA	TRBV5-8	TRBJ2-7	ASNPLYRRGVTYEQY
TRBD1	TRBV11-3	TRBJ2-5	ASSRGQGDQY
TRBD2	TRBV11-3	TRBJ2-1	ASSLDPFGTSGTLWGEQF
NA	TRBV6-6	TRBJ2-7	ASSTIGYEQY
TRBD1	TRBV12-3/TRBV12-4	TRBJ1-2	ASSRQGRYGYT
NA	TRBV4-2	TRBJ2-1	ASSHSDTQWRQF
NA	TRBV4-1	TRBJ2-3	ASSQGADTGTQY
TRBD2	TRBV6-5	TRBJ2-1	ASRSPGLAMEQF
TRBD1	TRBV29-1	TRBJ2-2	SVRGTANTGELF
TRBD1	TRBV19	TRBJ1-3	ASAGGPNSGNTIY
NA	TRBV19	TRBJ2-5	ASRKKGGQETQY
NA	TRBV2	TRBJ1-2	ASSVGDRGYT
TRBD2	TRBV25-1	TRBJ2-1	ASIGLAGSEQF